This T cell receptor beta chain was sequenced in a study of control samples from healthy donors and cancer patients. Here immunoSEQ multiplex PCR was the method, and the copy in TCRdb shows in-frame clones only, minus some. The sample has tens of thousands of clones; roughly 86% are singletons. V was cut by 4 bases and J by 3 bases, with 18 bases left in between. Germline lookup yields CDR1 SGHTA and CDR2 FQGNSA. The CDR3 extends over 16 amino acids. Sequenced sample: PBMCs. The gene calls are TRBV7-2 and TRBJ2-5; TRBD2 is a possible D gene (6 bases). The clonotype originates from a man aged 45-65 years with head and neck cancer. The CDR3 bases are TGTGCCAGCAGCTCGGCGGGTGCTAGCGCCGAAGAGACCCAGTACTTC. Its protein is CASSSAGASAEETQYF.